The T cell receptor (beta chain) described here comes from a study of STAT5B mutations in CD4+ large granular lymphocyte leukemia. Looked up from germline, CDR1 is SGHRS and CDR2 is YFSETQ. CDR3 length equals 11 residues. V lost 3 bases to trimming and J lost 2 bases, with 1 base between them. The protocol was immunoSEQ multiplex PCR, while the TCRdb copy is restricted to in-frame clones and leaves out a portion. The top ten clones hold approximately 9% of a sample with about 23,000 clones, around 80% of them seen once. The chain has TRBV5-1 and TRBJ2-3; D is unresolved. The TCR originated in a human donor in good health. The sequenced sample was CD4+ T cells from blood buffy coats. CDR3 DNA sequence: TGCGCCAGCAGCTCCACAGATACGCAGTATTTT. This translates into CASSSTDTQYF.